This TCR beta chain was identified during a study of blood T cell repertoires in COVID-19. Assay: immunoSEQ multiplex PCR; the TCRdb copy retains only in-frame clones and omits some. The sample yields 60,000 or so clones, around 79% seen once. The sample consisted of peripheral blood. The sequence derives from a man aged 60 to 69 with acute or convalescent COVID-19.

CDR3 protein: CASSLQGGPRDGYTF. The CDR3 region has the DNA TGCGCCAGCAGCTTACAAGGGGGCCCTCGGGATGGCTACACCTTC. This chain uses TRBV5-1 with TRBJ1-2; TRBD1 matches at 7 bases. CDR1 and CDR2 (germline): SGHRS, YFSETQ. V lost 2 bases and J lost 6; bases outside the gene matches: 10. The CDR3 consists of 15 residues. The full variable domain, completed using reference TRBV5-1 and TRBJ1-2, is KAGVTQTPRYLIKTRGQQVTLSCSPISGHRSVSWYQQTPGQGLQFLFEYFSETQRNKGNFPGRFSGRQFSNSRSEMNVSTLELGDSALYLCASSLQGGPRDGYTFGSGTRLTVV.